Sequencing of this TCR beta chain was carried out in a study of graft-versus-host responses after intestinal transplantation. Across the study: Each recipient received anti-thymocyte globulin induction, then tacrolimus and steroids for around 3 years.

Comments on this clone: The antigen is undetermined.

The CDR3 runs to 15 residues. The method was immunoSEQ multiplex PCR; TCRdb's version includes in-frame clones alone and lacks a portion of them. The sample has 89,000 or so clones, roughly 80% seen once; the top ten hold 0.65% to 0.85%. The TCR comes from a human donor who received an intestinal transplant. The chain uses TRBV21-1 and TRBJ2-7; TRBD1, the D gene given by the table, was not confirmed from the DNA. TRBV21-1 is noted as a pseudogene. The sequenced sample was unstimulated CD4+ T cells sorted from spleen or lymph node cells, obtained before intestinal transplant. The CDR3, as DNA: TGTGCCAGCAGCCGGCGACAGGGATCTCCCTACGAGCAGTACTTC. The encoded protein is CASSRRQGSPYEQYF.